This TCR beta chain comes out of a study of T cell changes during pregnancy in multiple sclerosis. The table came from immunoSEQ multiplex PCR; TCRdb's copy has only in-frame clones and leaves some out. The table records tens of thousands of clones, about 91% of them present only once. The sequenced sample was CD4+ T cells from peripheral blood mononuclear cells, obtained in the third trimester of pregnancy. This clonotype was sampled from a female donor in good health, enrolled as a control in a pregnancy study.

The CDR3 reads CASSQDIGLAGAVSYNEQFF. The CDR3 region has the DNA TGCGCCAGCAGCCAAGATATTGGACTAGCGGGGGCCGTTTCCTACAATGAGCAGTTCTTC. The chain has TRBV4-1 and TRBJ2-1; the match to TRBD2 covers 13 bases. V shed 0 bases, J shed 1 base, and the junction held 9 bases outside the gene matches. This CDR3 has 20 amino acids. In germline, CDR1 is MGHRA, CDR2 YSYEKL.